A selection of T cell receptor beta chains follows, all from one sample in a study of tumor-infiltrating lymphocytes in localized non-small cell lung cancer. Profiling relied on immunoSEQ multiplex PCR, and the TCRdb table lists in-frame clones only, not all of them. The sample lists 17,000 or so clones, less than 85% occurring once. The sequenced material came from lung tumor tissue. Receptor source: a human donor with non-small cell lung cancer. The CDR3 runs from the conserved cysteine through the conserved F or W. A D gene is named only where the DNA matches it firmly. Not every row has a clone size; where given, it reads once, few, many or a size class.

CDR3aa	CDR3nt	v_gene	j_gene	abundance	d_gene
CASSAWIVPQSRANVLTF	TGTGCCAGCAGCGCTTGGATAGTGCCACAAAGTCGGGCCAACGTCCTGACTTTC	TRBV7-7	TRBJ2-6	NA	NA
CASSLYYSSTDTQYF	TGTGCCAGCTCACTCTACTACTCAAGCACAGATACGCAGTATTTT	TRBV18	TRBJ2-3	NA	NA
CASVQLGAAGNTIYF	TGTGCCAGCGTACAGCTAGGGGCCGCTGGAAACACCATATATTTT	TRBV7-9	TRBJ1-3	NA	NA
CASSYWLGNTGELFF	TGTGCCAGCAGTTACTGGCTCGGGAACACCGGGGAGCTGTTTTTT	TRBV6-5	TRBJ2-2	few	NA
CASSLGSGGTGETQYF	TGTGCCAGCAGTTTAGGGTCAGGCGGGACCGGGGAGACCCAGTACTTC	TRBV28	TRBJ2-5	medium-sized	NA
CASSHRDRTGAQYF	TGTGCCAGCAGCCACCGGGACAGGACAGGGGCGCAGTATTTT	TRBV9	TRBJ2-3	NA	TRBD1
CASSRLSGRTYNEQFF	TGTGCCAGCAGCCGGCTCAGCGGAAGAACCTACAATGAGCAGTTCTTC	TRBV7-2	TRBJ2-1	NA	NA
CASSRVASTDTQYF	TGTGCCAGCTCACGAGTCGCTAGCACAGATACGCAGTATTTT	TRBV18	TRBJ2-3	NA	NA
CASSTVEGAEAFF	TGTGCCAGCAGCACAGTCGAGGGGGCTGAAGCTTTCTTT	TRBV7-6	TRBJ1-1	NA	NA
CASSLRGTGHQETQYF	TGTGCCAGCAGCTTAAGGGGGACAGGACACCAAGAGACCCAGTACTTC	TRBV7-2	TRBJ2-5	NA	TRBD1
CATRTSGVAKNIQYF	TGTGCCACCCGGACTAGCGGCGTAGCCAAAAACATTCAGTACTTC	TRBV19	TRBJ2-4	NA	TRBD2
CAWSVQGHYEQYF	TGTGCCTGGAGTGTACAGGGGCACTACGAGCAGTACTTC	TRBV30	TRBJ2-7	few	TRBD1
CASSYLGQGAFF	TGTGCCAGCAGTTATTTAGGGCAGGGAGCTTTCTTT	TRBV6-6	TRBJ1-1	NA	NA
CSANRGGTGELFF	TGCAGCGCGAACAGGGGCGGCACCGGGGAGCTGTTTTTT	TRBV29-1	TRBJ2-2	NA	TRBD1
CASSLHPGIDTEAFF	TGTGCCAGTAGTTTACATCCCGGGATTGACACTGAAGCTTTCTTT	TRBV19	TRBJ1-1	NA	NA
CASSVGLAGVGTTDTQYF	TGTGCCAGCAGCGTAGGACTAGCGGGAGTAGGGACCACAGATACGCAGTATTTT	TRBV9	TRBJ2-3	NA	TRBD2
CASSAVAGGQPQHF	TGTGCCAGCAGTGCTGTGGCAGGAGGTCAGCCCCAGCATTTT	TRBV2	TRBJ1-5	NA	NA
CASSSTAELLNEKLFF	TGTGCCAGCAGTAGTACGGCAGAACTCCTAAATGAAAAACTGTTTTTT	TRBV2	TRBJ1-4	NA	NA
CASSLLGGTNEKLFF	TGCGCCAGCAGCCTATTAGGCGGTACTAATGAAAAACTGTTTTTT	TRBV4-1	TRBJ1-4	NA	NA
CASSAIAGGGWADTQYF	TGCGCCAGCAGTGCCATCGCCGGCGGGGGCTGGGCAGATACGCAGTATTTT	TRBV10-1	TRBJ2-3	few	NA
CASSDLGRPYEQYF	TGTGCCAGCAGTGACCTCGGGCGACCCTACGAGCAGTACTTC	TRBV6-4	TRBJ2-7	NA	NA
CASSPEGDTGELFF	TGCGCCAGCAGCCCGGAGGGGGACACCGGGGAGCTGTTTTTT	TRBV5-1	TRBJ2-2	NA	NA
CASSHAGFTGELFF	TGCGCCAGCAGCCATGCCGGATTCACCGGGGAGCTGTTTTTT	TRBV4-3	TRBJ2-2	few	NA
CASSLSMAGGVYEQYF	TGTGCCAGCAGTTTATCGATGGCGGGAGGGGTCTACGAGCAGTACTTC	TRBV27	TRBJ2-7	once	TRBD2
CASHPQGRTRNQPQHF	TGTGCCAGCCACCCGCAGGGCAGAACCAGGAATCAGCCCCAGCATTTT	TRBV28	TRBJ1-5	NA	NA
CSVDTAKSTEAFF	TGCAGCGTTGATACAGCGAAGAGCACTGAAGCTTTCTTT	TRBV29-1	TRBJ1-1	once	NA
CASSVADHTGELFF	TGTGCCAGCAGCGTAGCGGATCACACCGGGGAGCTGTTTTTT	TRBV9	TRBJ2-2	NA	NA
CASSEEGVGGYTF	TGTGCCAGCAGTGAGGAGGGAGTGGGAGGCTACACCTTC	TRBV2	TRBJ1-2	NA	NA
CASSQDRDYEQYF	TGTGCCAGCAGCCAAGACAGGGACTACGAGCAGTACTTC	TRBV14	TRBJ2-7	NA	NA
CASRSRQFHEQYF	TGTGCCAGCAGATCCAGACAGTTCCACGAGCAGTACTTC	TRBV7-9	TRBJ2-7	NA	NA
CSVEVRFGSYNEQFF	TGCAGCGTTGAAGTTAGATTCGGATCCTACAATGAGCAGTTCTTC	TRBV29-1	TRBJ2-1	NA	NA
CAWRTTSGLSYEQYF	TGTGCCTGGAGGACAACTAGCGGGCTTTCCTACGAGCAGTACTTC	TRBV30	TRBJ2-7	NA	TRBD2
CASSLSANYGYTF	TGTGCCAGCAGTCTCTCAGCGAACTATGGCTACACCTTC	TRBV27	TRBJ1-2	few	NA
CASSLAPPDTQYF	TGTGCTAGCAGCCTAGCACCCCCAGATACGCAGTATTTT	TRBV7-7	TRBJ2-3	NA	NA
CASSISENSYNEQFF	TGTGCCAGTAGTATATCCGAGAATAGCTACAATGAGCAGTTCTTC	TRBV19	TRBJ2-1	NA	NA
CASSFGQGTGYTF	TGCGCCAGCAGCTTTGGCCAGGGCACTGGCTACACCTTC	TRBV5-1	TRBJ1-2	once	NA
CASSFYPQYTEAFF	TGTGCCAGCAGTTTTTACCCCCAGTACACTGAAGCTTTCTTT	TRBV6-6	TRBJ1-1	few	NA
CASIPGGPANEQFF	TGTGCCAGCATTCCGGGGGGGCCGGCCAATGAGCAGTTCTTC	TRBV27	TRBJ2-1	NA	TRBD2
CASSFRTEPGQGPPHTF	TGTGCCAGCAGTTTCCGTACGGAGCCGGGACAGGGACCCCCCCACACCTTC	TRBV28	TRBJ1-2	NA	TRBD1
CASSPRLSQETQYF	TGTGCCAGCAGCCCCCGACTCTCCCAAGAGACCCAGTACTTC	TRBV11-2	TRBJ2-5	NA	NA
CASSQLTQGNTEAFF	TGTGCCAGCAGCCAACTGACGCAGGGAAATACTGAAGCTTTCTTT	TRBV14	TRBJ1-1	NA	NA
CSVSTTALYGYTF	TGCAGCGTTTCAACCACAGCTCTATATGGCTACACCTTC	TRBV29-1	TRBJ1-2	NA	NA
CASSQRMPPQVGEQFF	TGCGCCAGCAGCCAACGAATGCCACCACAGGTGGGTGAGCAGTTCTTC	TRBV4-3	TRBJ2-1	NA	NA
CASSLPVAGGETQYF	TGTGCCAGCAGCCTCCCAGTGGCAGGCGGAGAGACCCAGTACTTC	TRBV7-9	TRBJ2-5	few	NA
CASSAREGGEETQYF	TGTGCCAGCAGCGCCCGGGAGGGAGGGGAGGAGACCCAGTACTTC	TRBV9	TRBJ2-5	NA	TRBD2
CASSVSGEQYF	TGTGCCAGCAGTGTATCGGGCGAGCAGTACTTC	TRBV2	TRBJ2-7	NA	NA
CATLPDRGRNYGYTF	TGTGCCACCCTACCCGACAGGGGGCGGAACTATGGCTACACCTTC	TRBV6-1	TRBJ1-2	NA	TRBD1
CASSLGSQDGETQYF	TGTGCCAGCAGCTTAGGGAGCCAGGACGGGGAGACCCAGTACTTC	TRBV7-9	TRBJ2-5	NA	NA
CASSDGTTYEQYF	TGTGCCAGCAGCGACGGGACAACCTACGAGCAGTACTTC	TRBV6-5	TRBJ2-7	NA	NA
CASSGTGAKLSYEQYF	TGTGCCAGCAGTGGGACAGGGGCGAAACTATCCTACGAGCAGTACTTC	TRBV27	TRBJ2-7	NA	TRBD1
CAISSSGRTDTQYF	TGCGCCATCAGCTCTAGCGGGAGGACAGATACGCAGTATTTT	TRBV10-2	TRBJ2-3	NA	TRBD2
CSASTTGTGAKEQYF	TGCAGCGCCTCAACGACCGGGACAGGGGCAAAAGAGCAGTACTTC	TRBV29-1	TRBJ2-7	NA	TRBD1
CASSVFLAMIDF	TGTGCCAGCAGTGTGTTCTTGGCCATGATTGACTTC	TRBV2	TRBJ2-7	NA	NA
CASSPLFRSYNEQFF	TGTGCCAGCAGCCCCCTATTTCGTTCCTACAATGAGCAGTTCTTC	TRBV5-6	TRBJ2-1	NA	NA
CAWSQTSDEQYF	TGTGCCTGGAGCCAAACGTCCGACGAGCAGTACTTC	TRBV30	TRBJ2-7	NA	NA
CASSILTGQSYNEQFF	TGTGCCAGCAGTATACTAACGGGACAGAGCTACAATGAGCAGTTCTTC	TRBV28	TRBJ2-1	NA	TRBD1
CASRPLGPYGYTF	TGTGCCAGCAGGCCCTTGGGACCATATGGCTACACCTTC	TRBV6-5	TRBJ1-2	once	NA